This T cell receptor (beta chain) was sequenced in a study of shared clonotypes between healthy human individuals. Study-level findings and limits: Estimated richness was generally greater in naive than memory subsets.

Turning to this clone: Its specificity is not known.

Clones were sequenced by immunoSEQ multiplex PCR, and TCRdb holds only the in-frame ones, with some missing. The repertoire includes about 110,000 clones, around 66% of them detected once, and roughly 25% sits in the top ten. Trimming removed 4 bases from V and 13 bases from J, with 16 bases in between. The CDR3 is 12 residues long. CDR1 is MDHEN and CDR2 is SYDVKM in the germline V gene. The sequence was collected from a young woman in good health. The rearrangement links TRBV28 to TRBJ2-5; D possibly corresponds to TRBD1 (6 bases). The sample consisted of memory CD8+ T cells sorted from blood. Subset in this sample: CD45RO+ cells pooled with CCR7-negative TemRA cells. CDR3 loop: CASSSTQGLGYF. The CDR3 DNA follows: TGTGCCAGCAGTTCAACACAGGGTCTCGGGTACTTC.